The 8 T cell receptor beta chains given below trace back to one sample, sequenced in a study of cytomegalovirus exposure and HLA in healthy donors. PCR employed 60 Vbeta and 13 Jbeta primers. Here immunoSEQ multiplex PCR was the method, and the copy in TCRdb shows in-frame clones only, minus some. The table lists some 77,000 clones, more than 75% of them singletons. The material sequenced was PBMCs. These receptors all come from a woman aged 45-65 years in good health and CMV-seropositive.

The V gene is TRBV10-3, the J gene TRBJ1-1, with D maybe TRBD1 (5 bases). Deletions cut 10 bases from V and 3 bases from J, with 18 bases between. Germline CDR1 is ENHRY and CDR2 is SYGVKD. This CDR3 is built from 14 residues. The CDR3 here is CATAATGSDTEAFF. The CDR3 DNA reads TGTGCCACCGCAGCCACAGGCTCGGACACTGAAGCTTTCTTT.

The chain links TRBV6-1 to TRBJ1-1; tentative D call: TRBD1 (5 bases). CDR1 and CDR2 (germline): MNHNS, SASEGT. This CDR3 is 14 amino acids long. Trimming stripped 5 bases from V and 3 bases from J, with 13 bases between. CDR3 nucleotide sequence: TGTGCCAGCAGTCTTCTTCGGGGGGACACTGAAGCTTTCTTT. This gives the protein CASSLLRGDTEAFF.

The V gene is TRBV28, the J gene TRBJ1-3; possibly TRBD1 for D (6 bases). V was cut by 8 bases and J by 4 bases, with 12 bases left in between. Germline V gives CDR1 MDHEN, CDR2 SYDVKM. There are 13 residues in the CDR3. This CDR3 is CASLGARGNTIYF. In DNA, the CDR3 is TGTGCCAGCTTGGGGGCACGGGGAAACACCATATATTTT.

This clone has only a few counts. J is TRBJ1-5 and V is TRBV7-8; D is unclear. Trimming took 1 base from V and 5 from J, leaving 6 bases between them. Germline assignment: CDR1 SGHVS and CDR2 FQNEAQ. CDR3 length equals 13 residues. CDR3 nucleotide sequence: TGTGCCAGCAGCTTAGGCGGGGATCAGCCCCAGCATTTT. Protein sequence: CASSLGGDQPQHF.

This chain connects TRBV11-1 to TRBJ2-5; weak D call: TRBD2 (6 bases). The CDR3 has 14 residues. V was pared by 4 bases and J by 1 base, with 10 bases between. Looked up from germline, CDR1 is SGHAT and CDR2 is FQDESV (reference sequence). The CDR3 DNA reads as TGTGCCAGCAGCTCGAGAGCGGGCCAAGAGACCCAGTACTTC. This codes for CASSSRAGQETQYF.

The chain combines TRBV10-1 with TRBJ2-3; TRBD1 aligns across 7 bases. V dropped 6 bases and J dropped 4; count of bases not matched to a gene: 4. This CDR3 has 13 residues. The germline CDR1 and CDR2 sequences are WNHNN and SYGVQD (reference sequence). The chain's CDR3 is CASSSQGADTQYF. The CDR3 region has the DNA TGCGCCAGCAGCTCTCAGGGGGCAGATACGCAGTATTTT.

The J gene is TRBJ1-2, the V gene TRBV11-2, with TRBD1 matching over 12 bases. Trimming took 5 bases from V and 7 from J; bases not matched to a gene: 11. This CDR3 has 16 residues. Germline V gene data show CDR1 as SGHAT and CDR2 as FQNNGV. The CDR3 here is CASSGRGQGARRGYTF. In nucleotides, the CDR3 is TGTGCCAGCAGCGGGAGGGGACAGGGGGCTCGGCGTGGCTACACCTTC. The entire variable domain, with the rest obtained from reference TRBV11-2 and TRBJ1-2, is as follows: EAGVAQSPRYKIIEKRQSVAFWCNPISGHATLYWYQQILGQGPKLLIQFQNNGVVDDSQLPKDRFSAERLKGVDSTLKIQPAKLEDSAVYLCASSGRGQGARRGYTFGSGTRLTVV.

This chain links TRBV19 with TRBJ2-3; 9 bases align to TRBD2. The CDR3 loop spans 16 amino acids. Germline V gives CDR1 LNHDA, CDR2 SQIVND (reference sequence). Trimming at V came to 7 bases and at J to 3 bases, leaving 11 bases not matched to a gene. Written as DNA, the CDR3 is TGTGCCAGTAAACTCTCCGGGACTAGCAGAACAGATACGCAGTATTTT. It encodes CASKLSGTSRTDTQYF.